The 29 T cell receptor beta chains below were found in one sample sequenced in a study of blood T cell repertoires in COVID-19. Clones were read by immunoSEQ multiplex PCR, and TCRdb kept only the in-frame ones, dropping some. This repertoire shows over 250,000 clones, more than 80% found once; its top ten account for approximately 1.2%. The sequenced sample was PBMCs or T cells enriched from blood (not recorded which). The receptors originated from a woman under 40 who had recovered from COVID-19.

This chain uses TRBV6-1 with TRBJ1-5; D is ambiguous. The CDR3 spans 13 residues. Germline V gene data show CDR1 as MNHNS and CDR2 as SASEGT. Trimming left V 3 bases short and J 4 bases short, with 7 bases between. CDR3 in DNA: TGTGCCAGCAGTGAGAGGGAGAATCAGCCCCAGCATTTT. It specifies CASSERENQPQHF.

The rearrangement links TRBV2 to TRBJ2-7; D unresolved. Trimming left V 8 bases short and J 11 bases short, with 16 bases between. The germline gives CDR1 SNHLY, CDR2 FYNNEI. This CDR3 has 11 amino acids. CDR3 sequence (DNA): TGTGCCAGCGGGCTCAAAAGCACGGAGTACTTC. Protein sequence: CASGLKSTEYF.

The V gene is TRBV4-1, the J gene TRBJ2-2, with unresolved D. Germline CDR1 reads MGHRA; CDR2 reads YSYEKL. CDR3 length equals 13 residues. V was trimmed by 0 bases and J by 6 bases, leaving 5 bases between them. The CDR3: CASSQDSPGELFF. CDR3 nucleotides: TGCGCCAGCAGCCAAGACAGTCCCGGGGAGCTGTTTTTT.

The chain joins TRBV4-1 to TRBJ2-2; D unresolved. The CDR3 totals 15 residues. The V end lost 1 base, the J end lost 5 bases, and 11 bases lay between the germline ends. CDR1 and CDR2 (germline): MGHRA, YSYEKL. The CDR3: CASSQVHKLTGELFF. The CDR3 coding sequence is TGCGCCAGCAGCCAAGTCCACAAGTTGACCGGGGAGCTGTTTTTT.

This clone has just a few counts. V gene TRBV19 combines with J gene TRBJ1-1, with D perhaps TRBD1 (5 bases). V was cut by 6 bases and J by 3 bases, with 11 bases left in between. In germline, CDR1 is LNHDA, CDR2 SQIVND (reference sequence). The CDR3 has 13 residues. CDR3 nucleotides: TGTGCCAGTAGATATGGGGGGGACACTGAAGCTTTCTTT. Translation: CASRYGGDTEAFF.

The V call is TRBV4-2, the J call TRBJ1-2; TRBD1 matches 10 bases. V trimming: 4 bases; J trimming: 6 bases; junction bases outside the gene matches: 2. Germline CDR1 is LGHNA and CDR2 is YNFKEQ. The CDR3 runs to 13 residues. The CDR3 DNA reads as TGTGCCAGCAGCCCAGACAGGGGGCATGGCTACACCTTC. Protein product: CASSPDRGHGYTF.

The chain uses TRBV6-5 and TRBJ1-4; 8 bases are a match to TRBD1. There are 16 residues in the CDR3. CDR1 and CDR2 from the germline V gene are MNHEY and SVGAGI. V lost 1 base and J lost 5; bases outside the gene matches: 6. The chain's CDR3 is CASSYWPGGANEKLFF. In DNA form, the CDR3 reads TGTGCCAGCAGTTACTGGCCAGGGGGCGCAAATGAAAAACTGTTTTTT.

J is TRBJ1-2 and V is TRBV10-3, with D maybe TRBD1 (5 bases). This CDR3 has 12 residues. CDR1 ENHRY and CDR2 SYGVKD come from the germline V gene. Deletions cut 4 bases from V and 7 bases from J, with 10 bases between. The DNA of the CDR3 is TGTGCCATCAGTGCAGGGCCCGGTGGCTACACCTTC. It specifies CAISAGPGGYTF.

Details on this clone: Germline and junction disagree at one end, which may indicate a read error. This chain links TRBV5-1 with TRBJ2-1; 8 positions agree with TRBD2. The CDR3 has 11 residues. The germline V gene encodes CDR1 SGHRS and CDR2 YFSETQ. The CDR3 protein is CASKEREMRVF. In nucleotides, the CDR3 is TGCGCCAGTAAAGAGCGGGAGATGCGAGTCTTC.

The CDR3 is CASSFTGGRETQYF. The CDR3 DNA sequence: TGTGCCAGCAGTTTCACAGGGGGCCGCGAGACCCAGTACTTC. The chain employs TRBV28 and TRBJ2-5, with TRBD1 identical over 9 bases. The germline gives CDR1 MDHEN, CDR2 SYDVKM. The CDR3 runs to 14 residues. The junction had 4 bases not matched to a gene; V was cut back by 3 bases and J by 5 bases.

The chain links TRBV18 to TRBJ1-2; 8 bases are shared with TRBD1. This CDR3 comprises 15 residues. Germline CDR1 KGHSH, CDR2 LQKENI. After removal of 2 bases from V and 4 bases from J, the junction contained 6 bases not matched to a gene. CDR3 nucleotides: TGTGCCAGCTCACCAACGACAGGGGAGGTCTATGGCTACACCTTC. Translation gives CASSPTTGEVYGYTF. The whole variable domain, remainder taken from reference TRBV18 and TRBJ1-2, is NAGVMQNPRHLVRRRGQEARLRCSPMKGHSHVYWYRQLPEEGLKFMVYLQKENIIDESGMPKERFSAEFPKEGPSILRIQQVVRGDSAAYFCASSPTTGEVYGYTFGSGTRLTVV.

This chain connects TRBV2 to TRBJ2-5, with TRBD1 matching 8 bases. This CDR3 has 13 residues. V shed 5 bases and J 6 bases; nucleotides not matched to a gene: 5. Germline V lookup: CDR1 SNHLY, CDR2 FYNNEI. CDR3 in DNA: TGTGCCAGCAGTCAACAGGGGGTAAAGACCCAGTACTTC. It translates to CASSQQGVKTQYF.

This clone showed up just a few times. This sequence joins TRBV4-1 and TRBJ2-3, with D uncertain. Trimming pared 3 bases from V and 2 bases from J, leaving 15 bases between. The CDR3 is made up of 16 amino acids. Germline V lookup: CDR1 MGHRA, CDR2 YSYEKL. This CDR3 reads CASSQGRATHTDTQYF. The CDR3 region has the DNA TGCGCCAGCAGCCAGGGCAGAGCAACCCACACAGATACGCAGTATTTT.

This clone was seen a few times. The gene calls are TRBV19 and TRBJ2-2; a possible D gene is TRBD2 (5 bases). This CDR3 contains 13 residues. V shed 6 bases and J shed 2 bases, with 7 bases lying between them. In germline, CDR1 is LNHDA, CDR2 SQIVND (reference sequence). The CDR3 nucleotides read TGTGCCAGTAGGAGACTAAACACCGGGGAGCTGTTTTTT. Its translation is CASRRLNTGELFF. The full variable domain, rest sourced from reference TRBV19 and TRBJ2-2, is DGGITQSPKYLFRKEGQNVTLSCEQNLNHDAMYWYRQDPGQGLRLIYYSQIVNDFQKGDIAEGYSVSREKKESFPLTVTSAQKNPTAFYLCASRRLNTGELFFGEGSRLTVL.

The chain couples TRBV6-5 to TRBJ2-1; weak D call: TRBD1 (6 bases). This CDR3 region has 13 residues. Trimming removed 5 bases from V and 9 bases from J, with 14 bases in between. The V gene's germline CDR1 is MNHEY and CDR2 SVGAGI. The CDR3 DNA follows: TGTGCCAGCAGTCAAACCTGGGGGCGTGAGCAGTTCTTC. Protein sequence: CASSQTWGREQFF.

The V call is TRBV6-5, the J call TRBJ2-1, with D perhaps matching TRBD1 (5 bases). V lost 6 bases, J lost 5 bases, and 14 bases lay in between. Germline CDR1 MNHEY, CDR2 SVGAGI. The CDR3 consists of 14 residues. The CDR3 nucleotides read TGTGCCAGCAGGGGGCCCCCCGGGCACAATGAGCAGTTCTTC. Translation: CASRGPPGHNEQFF.

This chain uses TRBV5-4 with TRBJ1-1; D is unresolved. With 4 bases removed from V and 4 bases from J, the gap between germline ends came to 17 bases. Germline V gene sequence: CDR1 SGHNT, CDR2 YYREEE (reference sequence). CDR3 length equals 15 residues. CDR3 loop: CASSVKGGSFTEAFF. In nucleotides, the CDR3 is TGTGCCAGCAGCGTAAAGGGAGGATCCTTCACTGAAGCTTTCTTT.

This clone appeared a few times. The rearrangement joins TRBV14 to TRBJ2-2; no clear D gene. This CDR3 region has 13 residues. CDR1 is SGHDN, CDR2 FVKESK, per germline. V gave up 1 base and J gave up 4 bases, with 4 bases separating them. As DNA, the CDR3 is TGTGCCAGCAGCCAAGTCTCCACCGGGGAGCTGTTTTTT. Protein product: CASSQVSTGELFF. The full variable domain, its missing parts supplied by reference TRBV14 and TRBJ2-2, is EAGVTQFPSHSVIEKGQTVTLRCDPISGHDNLYWYRRVMGKEIKFLLHFVKESKQDESGMPNNRFLAERTGGTYSTLKVQPAELEDSGVYFCASSQVSTGELFFGEGSRLTVL.

In this sample, this clone turned up once. The chain uses TRBV7-9 and TRBJ2-2; tentatively, D is TRBD1 (6 bases). Trimming took 4 bases from V and 5 from J, leaving 14 bases between them. Germline V gene sequence: CDR1 SEHNR, CDR2 FQNEAQ (reference sequence). The CDR3 sequence is 15 residues long. The CDR3 here is CASSSADRPTGELFF. The CDR3 DNA reads TGTGCCAGCAGCTCCGCGGACAGACCAACCGGGGAGCTGTTTTTT.

This chain links TRBV6-4 with TRBJ2-1; 7 bases fit TRBD2. The V segment lost 4 bases and the J segment 4 bases; nucleotides outside the gene matches: 10. Germline V gene sequence: CDR1 MRHNA, CDR2 SNTAGT. The CDR3 length is 16 residues. Here the CDR3 reads CASSGERDTGYNEQFF. CDR3 DNA sequence: TGTGCCAGCAGTGGGGAGCGGGATACGGGATACAATGAGCAGTTCTTC.

The chain carries TRBV14 and TRBJ1-1; 8 positions agree with TRBD1. Germline V CDR1 and CDR2: SGHDN, FVKESK. The V segment lost 3 bases and the J segment 0 bases; nucleotides outside the gene matches: 3. CDR3 size: 15 residues. The CDR3 sequence: CASSQRTGLNTEAFF. CDR3 DNA: TGTGCCAGCAGCCAGCGGACAGGGCTGAACACTGAAGCTTTCTTT.

The chain joins TRBV11-2 to TRBJ2-1, with 8 bases matching TRBD1. V shed 5 bases and J 9 bases; nucleotides not matched to a gene: 12. Germline CDR1 is SGHAT and CDR2 is FQNNGV. The CDR3 is made up of 15 amino acids. The CDR3 DNA is TGTGCCAGCAGCCCGCCACACAGGGGGGTGGGTGAGCAGTTCTTC. Its protein product is CASSPPHRGVGEQFF.

The table lists this clone with a count of one. The genes are TRBV5-1 and TRBJ1-1, with unresolved D. CDR1 and CDR2 (germline): SGHRS, YFSETQ. V dropped 4 bases and J dropped 1 base, with 8 bases sitting between them. The CDR3 has 13 amino acids. In DNA form, the CDR3 reads TGCGCCAGCAGCCAGTCCACGAACACTGAAGCTTTCTTT. It codes for CASSQSTNTEAFF.

The gene calls are TRBV11-2 and TRBJ2-7; 11 bases map to TRBD2. Germline lookup yields CDR1 SGHAT and CDR2 FQNNGV. The CDR3 has 14 residues. V gave up 4 bases and J gave up 3 bases; unmatched junction bases: 2. CDR3 residues: CASSSTSGGYEQYF. In DNA, the CDR3 is TGTGCCAGCAGCTCTACTAGCGGGGGCTACGAGCAGTACTTC. Variable domain in full (rest from reference TRBV11-2 and TRBJ2-7): EAGVAQSPRYKIIEKRQSVAFWCNPISGHATLYWYQQILGQGPKLLIQFQNNGVVDDSQLPKDRFSAERLKGVDSTLKIQPAKLEDSAVYLCASSSTSGGYEQYFGPGTRLTVT.

The chain joins TRBV24-1 to TRBJ2-1; a weak D match, TRBD1 (6 bases). The CDR3 is 15 amino acids. Per the germline V gene, CDR1 is KGHDR and CDR2 is SFDVKD. V lost 7 bases, J lost 1 base, and 13 bases lay in between. The CDR3 is CATSTGYYSYNEQFF. The DNA for the CDR3 is TGTGCCACCAGCACAGGGTACTATTCCTACAATGAGCAGTTCTTC.

The V gene is TRBV7-2, the J gene TRBJ1-1; tentative D call: TRBD1 (6 bases). V lost 3 bases and J 4 bases, leaving 12 bases between the germline ends. Germline V gene data show CDR1 as SGHTA and CDR2 as FQGNSA. This CDR3 region has 14 residues. This CDR3 reads CASSLEDRATEAFF. DNA for the CDR3: TGTGCCAGCAGCTTGGAGGACAGAGCCACTGAAGCTTTCTTT.

The CDR3 coding sequence is TGTGCCAGCAGCCTAACAGACACCGGGGAGCTGTTTTTT. Translated, it gives CASSLTDTGELFF. The genes are TRBV14 and TRBJ2-2, with D hard to call. The V gene lost 4 bases and the J gene lost 3 bases, with 6 bases spanning the gap. The CDR3 is 13 residues long. Germline CDR1 and CDR2: SGHDN and FVKESK.

V is TRBV19 and J is TRBJ2-3, with a tentative D call TRBD1 (5 bases). CDR1 is LNHDA, CDR2 SQIVND, per germline (reference sequence). The V and J ends lost 3 bases and 4 bases respectively, with 17 bases between them. CDR3 length: 16 amino acids. CDR3 amino acids: CASSIFMTQGPDTQYF. The CDR3 DNA reads TGTGCCAGTAGTATTTTCATGACCCAGGGCCCAGATACGCAGTATTTT.

This clone came up once. This chain joins TRBV28 and TRBJ1-4; the D gene is possibly TRBD1 (6 bases). This CDR3 contains 15 residues. Germline lookup yields CDR1 MDHEN and CDR2 SYDVKM. Trimming removed 2 bases from V and 0 bases from J, with 7 bases in between. CDR3 protein: CASSLGQPTNEKLFF. CDR3 in DNA: TGTGCCAGCAGTTTAGGACAGCCAACTAATGAAAAACTGTTTTTT.